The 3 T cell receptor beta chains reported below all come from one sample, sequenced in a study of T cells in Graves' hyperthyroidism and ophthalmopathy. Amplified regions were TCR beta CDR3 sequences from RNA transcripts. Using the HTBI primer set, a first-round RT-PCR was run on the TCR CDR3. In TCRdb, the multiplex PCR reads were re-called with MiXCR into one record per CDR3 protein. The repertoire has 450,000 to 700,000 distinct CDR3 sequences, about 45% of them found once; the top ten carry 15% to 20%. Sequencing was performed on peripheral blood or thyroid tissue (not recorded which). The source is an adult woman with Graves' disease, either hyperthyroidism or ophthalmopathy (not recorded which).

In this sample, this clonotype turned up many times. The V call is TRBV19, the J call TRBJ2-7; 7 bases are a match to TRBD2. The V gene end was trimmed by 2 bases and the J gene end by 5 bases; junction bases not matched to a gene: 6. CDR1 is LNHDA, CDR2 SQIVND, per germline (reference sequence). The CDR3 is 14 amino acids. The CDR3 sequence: CASSIREDPHEQYF. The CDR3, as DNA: TGTGCCAGTAGTATACGGGAGGACCCCCACGAGCAGTACTTC.

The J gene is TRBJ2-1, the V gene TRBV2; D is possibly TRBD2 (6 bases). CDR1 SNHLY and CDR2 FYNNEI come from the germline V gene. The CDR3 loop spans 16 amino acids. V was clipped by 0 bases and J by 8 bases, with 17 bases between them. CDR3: CASSEALGRPWDEQFF. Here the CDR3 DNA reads TGTGCCAGCAGTGAAGCGTTGGGGAGGCCCTGGGATGAGCAGTTCTTC.

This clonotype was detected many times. The CDR3, as DNA: TGTGCCAGCAGGTATTACATAGGGACTGAAGCTTTCTTT. It codes for CASRYYIGTEAFF. This sequence joins TRBV2 and TRBJ1-1; D is unresolved. The CDR3 spans 13 residues. The ends were cut back, 6 bases at V and 5 bases at J, with 13 bases in the middle. Germline assignment: CDR1 SNHLY and CDR2 FYNNEI.